Listed below are T cell receptor beta chains from one sample, sequenced in a study of cytomegalovirus exposure and HLA in healthy donors. Data came from immunoSEQ multiplex PCR; TCRdb stores just in-frame clones and leaves some out. Among 150,000 to 200,000 clones listed, around 80% were seen once. The specimen was PBMCs. The receptors originated from a man aged 45 to 65 in good health and CMV-seropositive. Each CDR3 is given with its conserved first and last residue. The order of the fields is clone size, D gene, J gene, V gene, CDR3 DNA, CDR3 protein. The D gene is left open where the match is weak. Some rows mark clone size as missing; the rest say once, few, many or name a class of expanded clone.

clone_size: NA; d_call: TRBD1; j_call: TRBJ2-4; v_call: TRBV2; cdr3_nt: TGTGCCAGCATGGGAAAACAGGGGCGGAACATTCAGTACTTC; cdr3_aa: CASMGKQGRNIQYF
clone_size: NA; d_call: NA; j_call: TRBJ1-5; v_call: TRBV30; cdr3_nt: TGTGCCTGGAGTGCGGGGGGCAATCAGCCCCAGCATTTT; cdr3_aa: CAWSAGGNQPQHF
clone_size: NA; d_call: NA; j_call: TRBJ2-3; v_call: TRBV7-8; cdr3_nt: TGTGCCAGCAGCTTAGGACCCGGAGCTAGCACAGATACGCAGTATTTT; cdr3_aa: CASSLGPGASTDTQYF
clone_size: NA; d_call: NA; j_call: TRBJ2-5; v_call: TRBV6-5; cdr3_nt: TGTGCCAGCAGTCAACAGAGGGGGGAGACCCAGTACTTC; cdr3_aa: CASSQQRGETQYF
clone_size: NA; d_call: NA; j_call: TRBJ1-1; v_call: TRBV7-9; cdr3_nt: TGTGCCAGCAGCTTGGGGGCCGCTGAAGCTTTCTTT; cdr3_aa: CASSLGAAEAFF
clone_size: few; d_call: NA; j_call: TRBJ2-2; v_call: TRBV11-2; cdr3_nt: TGTGCCAGCGGAGGATCTACCGGGGAGCTGTTTTTT; cdr3_aa: CASGGSTGELFF
clone_size: few; d_call: TRBD1; j_call: TRBJ2-7; v_call: TRBV7-9; cdr3_nt: TGTGCCAGCAGCTTAGAAGTAGGGACAGGGCTCTACGAGCAGTACTTC; cdr3_aa: CASSLEVGTGLYEQYF
clone_size: NA; d_call: TRBD2; j_call: TRBJ2-6; v_call: TRBV15; cdr3_nt: TGTGCCACCTCCGGGACTAGCGGGACAACAGGGGCCAACGTCCTGACTTTC; cdr3_aa: CATSGTSGTTGANVLTF
clone_size: NA; d_call: TRBD1; j_call: TRBJ2-7; v_call: TRBV9; cdr3_nt: TGTGCCAGCAGCGTAGGGGGGACAGGGACCCACGAGCAGTACTTC; cdr3_aa: CASSVGGTGTHEQYF
clone_size: NA; d_call: TRBD1; j_call: TRBJ2-7; v_call: TRBV29-1; cdr3_nt: TGCAGCGTGAGCCATGGGACAGGGGGCGAGCAGTACTTC; cdr3_aa: CSVSHGTGGEQYF
clone_size: NA; d_call: TRBD2; j_call: TRBJ2-7; v_call: TRBV2; cdr3_nt: TGTGCCAGCATTATGCCCGGGACTAGCTACGAGCAGTACTTC; cdr3_aa: CASIMPGTSYEQYF
clone_size: NA; d_call: NA; j_call: TRBJ2-2; v_call: TRBV6-4; cdr3_nt: TGTGCCAGCAGTGACGTCGTCGGGGAGCTGTTTTTT; cdr3_aa: CASSDVVGELFF